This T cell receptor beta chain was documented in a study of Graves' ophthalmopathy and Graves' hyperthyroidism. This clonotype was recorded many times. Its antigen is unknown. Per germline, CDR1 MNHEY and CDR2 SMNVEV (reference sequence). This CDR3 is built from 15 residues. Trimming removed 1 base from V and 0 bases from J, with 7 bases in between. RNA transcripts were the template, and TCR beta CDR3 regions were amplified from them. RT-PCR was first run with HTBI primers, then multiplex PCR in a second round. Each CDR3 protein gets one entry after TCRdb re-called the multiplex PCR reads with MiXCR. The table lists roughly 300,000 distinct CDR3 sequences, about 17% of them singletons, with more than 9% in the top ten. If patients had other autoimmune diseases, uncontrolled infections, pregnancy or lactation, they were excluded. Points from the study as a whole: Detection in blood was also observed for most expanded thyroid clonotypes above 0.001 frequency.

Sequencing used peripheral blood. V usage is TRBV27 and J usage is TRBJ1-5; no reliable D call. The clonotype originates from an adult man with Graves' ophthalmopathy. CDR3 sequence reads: CASSLWGNSNQPQHF. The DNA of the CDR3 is TGTGCCAGCAGTTTATGGGGAAATAGCAATCAGCCCCAGCATTTT.